This TCR beta chain was identified during a study of T cells after yellow fever vaccination. Study conclusions and caveats: Reappearing after the booster were most of the clones from primary vaccination (around 95% CD4, approximately 85% CD8).

The V gene end was trimmed by 5 bases and the J gene end by 0 bases; junction bases not matched to a gene: 11. The length of the CDR3 is 17 residues. Germline CDR1 SEHNR, CDR2 FQNEAQ (reference sequence). The 5'RACE template-switching step produced TCR cDNA and added a universal primer site and UMIs. TCRdb recomputed calls from the 5' RACE reads with MiXCR, one row per CDR3 protein. The sample lists tens of thousands of distinct CDR3 sequences, 5.5% occurring once. At least ten counts were recorded for this clonotype. Sequencing was performed on PBMCs, either bulk or a sorted T-cell subset (CD4+, CD8+, memory, or dextramer-sorted; not recorded which), taken 15 days after the yellow fever booster vaccination. This receptor was identified in a man aged 25 to 40 who received the YFV17D yellow fever vaccine. The genes are TRBV7-9 and TRBJ1-1; 8 bases map to TRBD1. This CDR3 is CASSENLGQDMNTEAFF. The CDR3 DNA reads TGTGCCAGCAGCGAAAATTTGGGACAGGACATGAACACTGAAGCTTTCTTT.